The entry below describes one T cell receptor (beta chain). Its antigen is not identified. The CDR3 spans 14 residues. CDR1 is KGHSH and CDR2 is LQKENI in the germline V gene. Trimming stripped 0 bases from V and 4 bases from J, with 7 bases between. The PCR had 60 Vbeta and 13 Jbeta primers. Profiled with immunoSEQ multiplex PCR; TCRdb holds only in-frame clones, not every one. The sample holds tens of thousands of clones, more than 75% seen once. This entry is derived from a study of cytomegalovirus exposure and HLA in healthy donors. Study results and limitations: TCR beta V segments were, for the most part, productive about 90% or about 30% of the time in an earlier analysis. Evidence from a later analysis indicated that most CMV-associated TCR beta chains looked HLA-restricted. TCR beta chains associated with HLA were, in a later analysis, more clonally expanded than equally common others.

The origin of this receptor is a woman in her forties in good health and CMV-seronegative. Sequenced sample: PBMCs. The chain uses TRBV18 and TRBJ1-5; D gene unclear. CDR3 amino acids: CASSPPMQNQPQHF. The CDR3 nucleotides read TGTGCCAGCTCACCACCGATGCAGAATCAGCCCCAGCATTTT.